Listed below are T cell receptor beta chains from one sample, sequenced in a study of shared clonotypes between healthy human individuals. The data were produced by immunoSEQ multiplex PCR, yet TCRdb's version contains in-frame clones alone and is incomplete. The table shows about 2.4 million clones, with around nine tenths occurring only once. The sample taken for sequencing was naive CD4+ T cells sorted from blood. Receptors were obtained from a young man in good health. Each CDR3 is given with its conserved first and last residue. The D gene is left open where the match is weak. Not all rows give a size; the values are once, few, many and, for expanded clones, a class.

D	J	V	size	DNA	CDR3
.	TRBJ1-6	TRBV7-2	.	TGTGCCAGCAGCTTAGACGGGGAGGGGAGATCACCCCTCCACTTT	CASSLDGEGRSPLHF
TRBD1	TRBJ2-7	TRBV18	few	TGTGCCAGCTCACCAAGGACAGGGGACGAGCAGTACTTC	CASSPRTGDEQYF
.	TRBJ1-1	TRBV2	.	TGTGCCAGCAGTGAGACGGACACCCGAGGGACTGAAGCTTTCTTT	CASSETDTRGTEAFF
.	TRBJ2-3	TRBV2	.	TGTGCCAGCACCGGGGATAGCCCGGATACGCAGTATTTT	CASTGDSPDTQYF
.	TRBJ2-1	TRBV15	.	TGTGCCACCAGCATTCGGTTAGGCAATGAGCAGTTCTTC	CATSIRLGNEQFF
TRBD2	TRBJ2-6	TRBV10-2	.	TGCGCCAGCAGTGAGCAGGCGGGGGGGCCTTCCGGGGCCAACGTCCTGACTTTC	CASSEQAGGPSGANVLTF
TRBD1	TRBJ2-7	TRBV25-1	.	TGTGCCAGCAGAACAGGGGGCAGGGGCGAGCAGTACTTC	CASRTGGRGEQYF
.	TRBJ2-5	TRBV6-5	.	TGTGCCAGCGGTACGCTAGGGGAGACCCAGTACTTC	CASGTLGETQYF
.	TRBJ1-1	TRBV7-9	.	TGTGCCAGCAGCTTAGTGGGGAGGGACACTGAAGCTTTCTTT	CASSLVGRDTEAFF
.	TRBJ2-3	TRBV28	once	TGTGCCAGCAGTTTAGGGGGGCTAATCTCTAGCACAGATACGCAGTATTTT	CASSLGGLISSTDTQYF
TRBD2	TRBJ2-3	TRBV7-2	.	TGTGCCAGCAGCTTTACTAGCGGAGGAGATACGCAGTATTTT	CASSFTSGGDTQYF
TRBD2	TRBJ2-1	TRBV5-4	.	TGTGCCAGCAGCCCGGCGGGGACTAGCGGGGGCTACAATGAGCAGTTCTTC	CASSPAGTSGGYNEQFF
TRBD1	TRBJ1-1	TRBV5-6	.	TGTGCCAGCAGCTTAGGGGACAGGCGTAACACTGAAGCTTTCTTT	CASSLGDRRNTEAFF
.	TRBJ1-5	TRBV18	.	TGTGCCAGCTCACCCGAGGGTCGAAGGGTCAATCAGCCCCAGCATTTT	CASSPEGRRVNQPQHF
TRBD1	TRBJ1-4	TRBV28	.	TGTGCCAGCAGTTTATCGACGCCAGGGGGTGAAAAACTGTTTTTT	CASSLSTPGGEKLFF
.	TRBJ1-3	TRBV19	.	TGTGCCAGTAGACCCGTCACATCGAGCTCTGGAAACACCATATATTTT	CASRPVTSSSGNTIYF
.	TRBJ2-7	TRBV18	.	TGTGCCAGCTCACCAGACCGGGTCTCCTACGAGCAGTACTTC	CASSPDRVSYEQYF
TRBD2	TRBJ2-5	TRBV25-1	.	TGTGCCAGCAGTGACCTACTAGCGGGGGGCCAAGAGACCCAGTACTTC	CASSDLLAGGQETQYF
.	TRBJ2-5	TRBV5-1	.	TGCGCCAGCACCCTCGCTGGAAAAGAGACCCAGTACTTC	CASTLAGKETQYF
TRBD1	TRBJ1-1	TRBV19	.	TGTGCCAGTAGTGTAACAGGGGGTGGTCCCACTGAAGCTTTCTTT	CASSVTGGGPTEAFF
.	TRBJ1-1	TRBV5-1	.	TGCGCCAGCAGCCCGGACGGCCCGAACACTGAAGCTTTCTTT	CASSPDGPNTEAFF
.	TRBJ2-1	TRBV10-3	.	TGTGCCATCAGGGTGGACTCTTACAATGAGCAGTTCTTC	CAIRVDSYNEQFF
.	TRBJ1-4	TRBV28	.	TGTGCCAGCAGGGGCGGTGGACTGTTTTTT	CASRGGGLFF
TRBD1	TRBJ1-2	TRBV5-1	.	TGCGCCAGCAGTCCCGGACAGGACCGCTACACCTTC	CASSPGQDRYTF
TRBD2	TRBJ2-1	TRBV28	.	TGTGCCAGCAGTCTTAGCGGGGAGAACTACAATGAGCAGTTCTTC	CASSLSGENYNEQFF
.	TRBJ1-2	TRBV5-1	.	TGCGCCAGCAGACCAAACCCGGGATTGGGAAATTATGGCTACACCTTC	CASRPNPGLGNYGYTF
.	TRBJ2-3	TRBV5-4	.	TGTGCCAGCAGCTTGGAACAGCGTACAGATACGCAGTATTTT	CASSLEQRTDTQYF
.	TRBJ2-5	TRBV18	.	TGTGCCAGCTCCCAAATAAACATCGGAGAGACCCAGTACTTC	CASSQINIGETQYF
TRBD1	TRBJ1-5	TRBV6-1	.	TGTGCCAGCAGGGACAGGGGCTATCAGCCCCAGCATTTT	CASRDRGYQPQHF
.	TRBJ2-6	TRBV6-6	.	TGTGCCAGCAGTTACTCGGGGGGCTCTGGGGCCAACGTCCTGACTTTC	CASSYSGGSGANVLTF
.	TRBJ2-3	TRBV27	.	TGTGCCAGCAGTTTTCGGGGAACAGATACGCAGTATTTT	CASSFRGTDTQYF
.	TRBJ1-5	TRBV30	.	TGTGCCTGGAGTGTATCGGACAATCAGCCCCAGCATTTT	CAWSVSDNQPQHF
.	TRBJ2-3	TRBV30	.	TGTGCCTCGACAGGGACTAGCACAGATACGCAGTATTTT	CASTGTSTDTQYF
TRBD1	TRBJ1-5	TRBV30	.	TGTGCCTGGAGTGCCCGGACAGGGGGCCTCGGTCAGCCCCAGCATTTT	CAWSARTGGLGQPQHF
.	TRBJ1-6	TRBV5-4	few	TGTGCCAGCAGCTTGGCTCTGGGGGGCAATTCACCCCTCCACTTT	CASSLALGGNSPLHF
TRBD2	TRBJ2-7	TRBV6-5	.	TGTGCCAGCAGTTACCGGACTAGCGGGAGGGGCGAGCAGTACTTC	CASSYRTSGRGEQYF
.	TRBJ2-5	TRBV9	.	TGTGCCAGCAGCGTCCGGACAGAATCTGACCAGTACTTC	CASSVRTESDQYF
.	TRBJ2-2	TRBV19	.	TGTGCCAGTTCACATCAACAACATACCGGGGAGCTGTTTTTT	CASSHQQHTGELFF
TRBD2	TRBJ2-3	TRBV30	once	TGTGCCTGGTCTAGCGGGAGAGCGGATACGCAGTATTTT	CAWSSGRADTQYF
TRBD1	TRBJ1-2	TRBV5-4	.	TGTGCCAGCAGCGCTCCAGGGGGGCCGTATGGCTACACCTTC	CASSAPGGPYGYTF
TRBD2	TRBJ2-7	TRBV30	once	TGTGCCTGGAGCTTCCCAGGGAGGGTCTACGAGCAGTACTTC	CAWSFPGRVYEQYF
TRBD2	TRBJ2-1	TRBV5-1	.	TGCGCCAGCAGCCCGGGACTAGCGGGGGACAATGAGCAGTTCTTC	CASSPGLAGDNEQFF
.	TRBJ1-2	TRBV19	.	TGTGCCAGCAGGAGTCTGACAGGCCCCCATGGCTACACCTTC	CASRSLTGPHGYTF
.	TRBJ1-2	TRBV12-5	.	TGTGCTAGTGGTCGGAGCAGGGGAGCGGGCTACACCTTC	CASGRSRGAGYTF
.	TRBJ2-5	TRBV18	.	TGTGCCAGCTCACCATCCGGGGGCGCGAAGACCCAGTACTTC	CASSPSGGAKTQYF
.	TRBJ1-5	TRBV28	.	TGTGCCAGCAGTGCCCAGGGCAGAGTTGGTCAGCCCCAGCATTTT	CASSAQGRVGQPQHF
.	TRBJ2-7	TRBV7-2	few	TGTGCCAGCAGCTTAGTGGCATTCGGGTCCTACGAGCAGTACTTC	CASSLVAFGSYEQYF
.	TRBJ1-1	TRBV5-4	.	TGTGCCAGCAGCTTGAGTGGGTTCGCTGAAGCTTTCTTT	CASSLSGFAEAFF
.	TRBJ2-7	TRBV6-5	once	TGTGCCAGCAGTTACGGCAGGGTCTACGAGCAGTACTTC	CASSYGRVYEQYF
.	TRBJ2-5	TRBV6-1	.	TGTGCCAGCAGTGGAAAGGGCGGGCAAGAGACCCAGTACTTC	CASSGKGGQETQYF
TRBD1	TRBJ1-5	TRBV28	once	TGTGCCAGCAGTAGGACAGGGGGCATGGGGAAGCCCCAGCATTTT	CASSRTGGMGKPQHF
.	TRBJ1-4	TRBV4-1	.	TGCGCCAGCAGCCAAGTGTCTAAGGAAAAACTGTTTTTT	CASSQVSKEKLFF
.	TRBJ2-2	TRBV18	.	TGTGCCAGCTCACCCGGGACCCCGACCGGGGAGCTGTTTTTT	CASSPGTPTGELFF